These T cell receptor beta chains were read from a single sample in a study of T cell repertoires in cytomegalovirus infection. MiXCR, applied by TCRdb to the reads, yields one record per CDR3 protein. The sample has about 440,000 distinct CDR3 sequences, roughly 31% seen once. Sequenced sample: PBMCs. Every receptor here comes from a human donor in good health (CMV status not recorded). Some clones in this sample may be carry-over from other donors' samples. Each CDR3 is given with its conserved first and last residue. The order of the fields is V gene, CDR3 length, D gene, clone size, J gene, CDR3 protein, CDR3 DNA. The D gene is left open where the match is weak. Clone size, where shown, is once, few, many, or a class for clones that have expanded.

v_call: TRBV7-9
cdr3_length: 17
d_call: TRBD1
clone_size: -
j_call: TRBJ1-4
cdr3_aa: CASSLGTVIATNEKLFF
cdr3_nt: TGTGCCAGCAGCTTGGGGACAGTTATTGCAACTAATGAAAAACTGTTTTTT

v_call: TRBV5-4
cdr3_length: 15
d_call: TRBD1
clone_size: -
j_call: TRBJ1-4
cdr3_aa: CASSQSPGQNEKLFF
cdr3_nt: TGTGCCAGCAGTCAAAGTCCGGGACAGAATGAAAAACTGTTTTTT

v_call: TRBV24-1
cdr3_length: 15
d_call: TRBD1
clone_size: -
j_call: TRBJ1-5
cdr3_aa: CATSDSDRVGQPQHF
cdr3_nt: TGTGCCACCAGTGACAGTGACAGGGTGGGTCAGCCCCAGCATTTT

v_call: TRBV7-9
cdr3_length: 14
d_call: -
clone_size: -
j_call: TRBJ1-1
cdr3_aa: CASSLDPVNTEAFF
cdr3_nt: TGTGCCAGCAGCTTAGATCCGGTGAACACTGAAGCTTTCTTT

v_call: TRBV7-9
cdr3_length: 13
d_call: -
clone_size: many
j_call: TRBJ2-7
cdr3_aa: CATSKASIYEQYF
cdr3_nt: TGTGCCACCTCGAAGGCAAGCATCTACGAGCAGTACTTC

v_call: TRBV20-1
cdr3_length: 15
d_call: -
clone_size: once
j_call: TRBJ2-2
cdr3_aa: CSARFHSSNTGELFF
cdr3_nt: TGCAGTGCTAGATTTCACAGCTCGAACACCGGGGAGCTGTTTTTT

v_call: TRBV6-1
cdr3_length: 13
d_call: -
clone_size: many
j_call: TRBJ1-2
cdr3_aa: CASSGQEKYGYTF
cdr3_nt: TGTGCCAGCAGTGGGCAAGAGAAGTATGGCTACACCTTC

v_call: TRBV18
cdr3_length: 15
d_call: -
clone_size: -
j_call: TRBJ1-2
cdr3_aa: CASSPWTEFNYGYTF
cdr3_nt: TGTGCCAGCTCACCCTGGACGGAGTTCAACTATGGCTACACCTTC

v_call: TRBV7-2
cdr3_length: 14
d_call: -
clone_size: many
j_call: TRBJ2-1
cdr3_aa: CASRDSTGSIEQFF
cdr3_nt: TGTGCCAGCAGAGACTCCACTGGTTCCATAGAGCAGTTCTTC

v_call: TRBV6-1
cdr3_length: 16
d_call: -
clone_size: few
j_call: TRBJ1-2
cdr3_aa: CASRDPSGATLYGYTF
cdr3_nt: TGTGCCAGCAGAGACCCGAGCGGGGCAACTCTCTATGGCTACACCTTC

v_call: TRBV7-9
cdr3_length: 14
d_call: -
clone_size: -
j_call: TRBJ2-1
cdr3_aa: CASSLSTGYNEQFF
cdr3_nt: TGTGCCAGCAGCTTATCGACAGGTTACAATGAGCAGTTCTTC

v_call: TRBV5-6
cdr3_length: 17
d_call: TRBD1
clone_size: -
j_call: TRBJ2-2
cdr3_aa: CASSPQGQPSNTGELFF
cdr3_nt: TGTGCCAGCAGCCCACAGGGACAGCCGTCGAACACCGGGGAGCTGTTTTTT

v_call: TRBV20-1
cdr3_length: 16
d_call: TRBD1
clone_size: -
j_call: TRBJ1-6
cdr3_aa: CSARGLVRTGRSPLHF
cdr3_nt: TGCAGTGCTAGAGGTCTAGTTAGGACAGGGAGGTCACCCCTCCACTTT

v_call: TRBV7-3
cdr3_length: 13
d_call: -
clone_size: -
j_call: TRBJ2-1
cdr3_aa: CASSLIQGNEQFF
cdr3_nt: TGTGCCAGCAGCTTGATACAGGGTAATGAGCAGTTCTTC

v_call: TRBV7-6
cdr3_length: 14
d_call: -
clone_size: many
j_call: TRBJ1-4
cdr3_aa: CASSPIPKAEKLFF
cdr3_nt: TGTGCCAGCAGCCCTATCCCTAAGGCAGAAAAACTGTTTTTT

v_call: TRBV7-2
cdr3_length: 15
d_call: TRBD2
clone_size: many
j_call: TRBJ2-5
cdr3_aa: CASSPWTSGGATQYF
cdr3_nt: TGTGCCAGCAGCCCTTGGACTAGCGGGGGGGCGACCCAGTACTTC

v_call: TRBV29-1
cdr3_length: 12
d_call: -
clone_size: few
j_call: TRBJ1-2
cdr3_aa: CSAEGSAYGYTF
cdr3_nt: TGCAGCGCGGAAGGATCAGCCTATGGCTACACCTTC

v_call: TRBV10-3
cdr3_length: 15
d_call: -
clone_size: many
j_call: TRBJ1-6
cdr3_aa: CATQGLLAYNSPLHF
cdr3_nt: TGTGCCACTCAAGGGCTCCTGGCCTATAATTCACCCCTCCACTTT

v_call: TRBV5-6
cdr3_length: 15
d_call: TRBD2
clone_size: -
j_call: TRBJ2-7
cdr3_aa: CASSLWASGGYEQYF
cdr3_nt: TGTGCCAGCAGCTTGTGGGCTAGCGGGGGGTACGAGCAGTACTTC

v_call: TRBV12-3/TRBV12-4
cdr3_length: 14
d_call: -
clone_size: many
j_call: TRBJ2-3
cdr3_aa: CASSPYRSTDTQYF
cdr3_nt: TGTGCCAGCAGTCCCTATCGAAGCACAGATACGCAGTATTTT

v_call: TRBV5-4
cdr3_length: 13
d_call: -
clone_size: -
j_call: TRBJ2-3
cdr3_aa: CASSLEDGDTQYF
cdr3_nt: TGTGCCAGCAGCCTAGAAGACGGAGATACGCAGTATTTT

v_call: TRBV25-1
cdr3_length: 13
d_call: TRBD1
clone_size: few
j_call: TRBJ1-1
cdr3_aa: CASRDRGDTEAFF
cdr3_nt: TGTGCCAGCAGGGACAGGGGGGACACTGAAGCTTTCTTT

v_call: TRBV11-2
cdr3_length: 13
d_call: -
clone_size: -
j_call: TRBJ1-3
cdr3_aa: CASSLAPGTPQDF
cdr3_nt: TGTGCCAGCAGCTTAGCTCCCGGGACGCCGCAGGATTTT

v_call: TRBV7-2
cdr3_length: 15
d_call: TRBD2
clone_size: many
j_call: TRBJ2-2
cdr3_aa: CASSFSGGNTGELFF
cdr3_nt: TGTGCCAGCAGTTTTAGCGGGGGTAACACCGGGGAGCTGTTTTTT

v_call: TRBV7-6
cdr3_length: 15
d_call: -
clone_size: many
j_call: TRBJ2-1
cdr3_aa: CASSLMGAAYNEQFF
cdr3_nt: TGTGCCAGCAGCTTAATGGGGGCCGCCTACAATGAGCAGTTCTTC

v_call: TRBV5-4
cdr3_length: 15
d_call: -
clone_size: -
j_call: TRBJ1-2
cdr3_aa: CASSASGHTSYGYTF
cdr3_nt: TGTGCCAGCAGCGCGTCCGGACACACAAGCTATGGCTACACCTTC

v_call: TRBV7-8
cdr3_length: 15
d_call: -
clone_size: many
j_call: TRBJ1-3
cdr3_aa: CASSLGEGWGRPIYF
cdr3_nt: TGTGCCAGCAGCTTAGGGGAGGGTTGGGGTCGCCCCATATATTTT

v_call: TRBV7-9
cdr3_length: 16
d_call: TRBD1
clone_size: many
j_call: TRBJ1-4
cdr3_aa: CASSLLFGGQNEKLFF
cdr3_nt: TGTGCCAGCAGCTTACTTTTCGGGGGACAGAATGAAAAACTGTTTTTT

v_call: TRBV7-2
cdr3_length: 14
d_call: TRBD1
clone_size: many
j_call: TRBJ2-7
cdr3_aa: CASSQDRGLHEQYF
cdr3_nt: TGTGCCAGCAGCCAGGACAGGGGTCTGCACGAGCAGTACTTC

v_call: TRBV5-1
cdr3_length: 15
d_call: TRBD1
clone_size: few
j_call: TRBJ2-3
cdr3_aa: CASSSTGGKSDTQYF
cdr3_nt: TGCGCCAGCAGCTCGACAGGGGGCAAGTCAGATACGCAGTATTTT

v_call: TRBV6-2/TRBV6-3
cdr3_length: 14
d_call: -
clone_size: -
j_call: TRBJ1-5
cdr3_aa: CASSYDQGYQPQHF
cdr3_nt: TGTGCCAGCAGTTACGATCAGGGTTACCAGCCCCAGCATTTT

v_call: TRBV6-5
cdr3_length: 11
d_call: -
clone_size: -
j_call: TRBJ1-1
cdr3_aa: CAGTGHTEAFF
cdr3_nt: TGTGCCGGTACAGGGCACACTGAAGCTTTCTTT

v_call: TRBV7-2
cdr3_length: 14
d_call: -
clone_size: few
j_call: TRBJ1-2
cdr3_aa: CASSLDGEYYGYTF
cdr3_nt: TGTGCCAGCAGCTTAGACGGGGAGTACTATGGCTACACCTTC

v_call: TRBV7-6
cdr3_length: 15
d_call: -
clone_size: -
j_call: TRBJ1-3
cdr3_aa: CASSLALVAGNTIYF
cdr3_nt: TGTGCCAGCAGCTTAGCGCTGGTAGCCGGAAACACCATATATTTT

v_call: TRBV5-6
cdr3_length: 15
d_call: -
clone_size: -
j_call: TRBJ1-1
cdr3_aa: CASSLRPYSQTEAFF
cdr3_nt: TGTGCCAGCAGCTTGAGGCCCTATAGCCAAACTGAAGCTTTCTTT

v_call: TRBV28
cdr3_length: 15
d_call: TRBD1
clone_size: -
j_call: TRBJ2-7
cdr3_aa: CASRPHGQGLPEQYF
cdr3_nt: TGTGCCAGCAGACCCCACGGACAGGGATTACCCGAGCAGTACTTC

v_call: TRBV2
cdr3_length: 14
d_call: TRBD1
clone_size: -
j_call: TRBJ2-7
cdr3_aa: CASSEPGQAYEQYF
cdr3_nt: TGTGCCAGCAGTGAACCGGGACAGGCCTACGAGCAGTACTTC

v_call: TRBV5-4
cdr3_length: 16
d_call: TRBD1
clone_size: -
j_call: TRBJ1-1
cdr3_aa: CASSLGRQGPNTEAFF
cdr3_nt: TGTGCCAGCAGCTTGGGACGACAGGGCCCGAACACTGAAGCTTTCTTT

v_call: TRBV5-5
cdr3_length: 17
d_call: TRBD1
clone_size: -
j_call: TRBJ1-5
cdr3_aa: CASTRYLDRANNQPQHF
cdr3_nt: TGTGCCAGCACCAGATACTTAGACAGGGCGAACAATCAGCCCCAGCATTTT

v_call: TRBV6-6
cdr3_length: 16
d_call: -
clone_size: few
j_call: TRBJ1-5
cdr3_aa: CASSSFGKGMNQPQHF
cdr3_nt: TGTGCCAGCAGTTCGTTTGGGAAGGGAATGAATCAGCCCCAGCATTTT

v_call: TRBV6-2/TRBV6-3
cdr3_length: 15
d_call: -
clone_size: -
j_call: TRBJ2-7
cdr3_aa: CASNKLRNRTYEQYF
cdr3_nt: TGTGCCAGCAACAAACTAAGGAACAGGACCTACGAGCAGTACTTC

v_call: TRBV7-2
cdr3_length: 14
d_call: TRBD1
clone_size: many
j_call: TRBJ1-2
cdr3_aa: CASSLQGGNYGYTF
cdr3_nt: TGTGCCAGCAGCTTGCAGGGGGGTAACTATGGCTACACCTTC

v_call: TRBV7-6
cdr3_length: 15
d_call: TRBD1
clone_size: few
j_call: TRBJ2-3
cdr3_aa: CASSLEGQGTDTQYF
cdr3_nt: TGTGCCAGCAGCTTAGAGGGACAGGGAACAGATACGCAGTATTTT

v_call: TRBV6-6
cdr3_length: 15
d_call: TRBD1
clone_size: -
j_call: TRBJ1-5
cdr3_aa: CASKDREINNQPQHF
cdr3_nt: TGTGCCAGCAAGGACAGGGAAATAAACAATCAGCCCCAGCATTTT

v_call: TRBV6-6
cdr3_length: 17
d_call: -
clone_size: -
j_call: TRBJ1-3
cdr3_aa: CASSYPSGGVPGNTIYF
cdr3_nt: TGTGCCAGCAGTTACCCCTCCGGAGGAGTGCCCGGAAACACCATATATTTT

v_call: TRBV12-3/TRBV12-4
cdr3_length: 18
d_call: TRBD2
clone_size: few
j_call: TRBJ2-3
cdr3_aa: CASRPQKGLAGSGDTQYF
cdr3_nt: TGTGCCAGCAGACCCCAAAAGGGACTAGCGGGTTCTGGAGATACGCAGTATTTT

v_call: TRBV10-2
cdr3_length: 13
d_call: TRBD2
clone_size: -
j_call: TRBJ2-5
cdr3_aa: CASRTSGQETQYF
cdr3_nt: TGCGCCAGCAGGACTAGCGGTCAAGAGACCCAGTACTTC

v_call: TRBV11-3
cdr3_length: 17
d_call: TRBD1
clone_size: few
j_call: TRBJ2-1
cdr3_aa: CASSLSRGRRYHNEQFF
cdr3_nt: TGTGCCAGCAGCTTAAGCAGGGGGCGTAGGTACCACAATGAGCAGTTCTTC

v_call: TRBV29-1
cdr3_length: 15
d_call: -
clone_size: -
j_call: TRBJ2-1
cdr3_aa: CSVEGYPPVGNEQFF
cdr3_nt: TGCAGCGTTGAAGGATACCCCCCGGTGGGAAATGAGCAGTTCTTC

v_call: TRBV5-4
cdr3_length: 14
d_call: TRBD2
clone_size: many
j_call: TRBJ2-1
cdr3_aa: CASSLEAGGDEQFF
cdr3_nt: TGTGCCAGCAGCTTGGAAGCGGGGGGGGATGAGCAGTTCTTC

v_call: TRBV12-3/TRBV12-4
cdr3_length: 14
d_call: TRBD1
clone_size: few
j_call: TRBJ1-2
cdr3_aa: CASSSDRVWNGYTF
cdr3_nt: TGTGCCAGCAGCTCCGACAGGGTTTGGAATGGCTACACCTTC

v_call: TRBV6-5
cdr3_length: 15
d_call: -
clone_size: -
j_call: TRBJ1-1
cdr3_aa: CASSYLTGENTEAFF
cdr3_nt: TGTGCCAGCAGTTACCTGACGGGGGAGAACACTGAAGCTTTCTTT

v_call: TRBV5-1
cdr3_length: 16
d_call: TRBD1
clone_size: -
j_call: TRBJ2-2
cdr3_aa: CASSLRTGVDTGELFF
cdr3_nt: TGCGCCAGCAGCTTGCGGACAGGGGTGGACACCGGGGAGCTGTTTTTT

v_call: TRBV28
cdr3_length: 15
d_call: TRBD2
clone_size: few
j_call: TRBJ2-5
cdr3_aa: CASSFLAGGAETQYF
cdr3_nt: TGTGCCAGCAGTTTTCTAGCGGGGGGCGCGGAGACCCAGTACTTC

v_call: TRBV6-5
cdr3_length: 19
d_call: -
clone_size: -
j_call: TRBJ1-4
cdr3_aa: CASSYSGYPGALANEKLFF
cdr3_nt: TGTGCCAGCAGTTACTCAGGTTACCCAGGGGCGTTAGCTAATGAAAAACTGTTTTTT

v_call: TRBV18
cdr3_length: 15
d_call: TRBD1
clone_size: -
j_call: TRBJ1-2
cdr3_aa: CASSRSWDRETGYTF
cdr3_nt: TGTGCCAGCTCACGATCTTGGGACAGGGAGACTGGCTACACCTTC

v_call: TRBV7-2
cdr3_length: 16
d_call: -
clone_size: many
j_call: TRBJ1-2
cdr3_aa: CASSLARADVPRGYTF
cdr3_nt: TGTGCCAGCAGCTTAGCGAGGGCAGATGTTCCTAGGGGCTACACCTTC

v_call: TRBV7-9
cdr3_length: 17
d_call: -
clone_size: many
j_call: TRBJ1-2
cdr3_aa: CASSLAREIGGQNGYTF
cdr3_nt: TGTGCCAGCAGCTTAGCGCGTGAAATCGGGGGTCAAAATGGCTACACCTTC

v_call: TRBV4-1
cdr3_length: 15
d_call: TRBD1
clone_size: few
j_call: TRBJ1-4
cdr3_aa: CASSQVGTGNEKLFF
cdr3_nt: TGCGCCAGCAGCCAAGTTGGGACAGGGAATGAAAAACTGTTTTTT